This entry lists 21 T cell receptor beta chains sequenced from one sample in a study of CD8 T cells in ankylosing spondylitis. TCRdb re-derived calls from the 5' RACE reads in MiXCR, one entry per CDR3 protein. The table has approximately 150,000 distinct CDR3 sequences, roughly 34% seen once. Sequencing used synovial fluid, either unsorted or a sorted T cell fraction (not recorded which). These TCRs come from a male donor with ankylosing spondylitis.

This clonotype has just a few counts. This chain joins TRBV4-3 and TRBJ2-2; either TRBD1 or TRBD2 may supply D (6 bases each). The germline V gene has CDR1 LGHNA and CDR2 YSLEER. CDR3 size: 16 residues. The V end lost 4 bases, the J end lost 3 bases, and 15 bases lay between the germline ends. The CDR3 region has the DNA TGCGCCAGCAGCCCACCCGGGGGCGCCGACACCGGGGAGCTGTTTTTT. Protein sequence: CASSPPGGADTGELFF.

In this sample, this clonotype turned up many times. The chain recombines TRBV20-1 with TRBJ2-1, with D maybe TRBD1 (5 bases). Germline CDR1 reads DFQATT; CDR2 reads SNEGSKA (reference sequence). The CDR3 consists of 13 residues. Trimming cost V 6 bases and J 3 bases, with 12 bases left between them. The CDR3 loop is CSATTANYNEQFF. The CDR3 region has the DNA TGCAGTGCCACGACAGCAAACTACAATGAGCAGTTCTTC.

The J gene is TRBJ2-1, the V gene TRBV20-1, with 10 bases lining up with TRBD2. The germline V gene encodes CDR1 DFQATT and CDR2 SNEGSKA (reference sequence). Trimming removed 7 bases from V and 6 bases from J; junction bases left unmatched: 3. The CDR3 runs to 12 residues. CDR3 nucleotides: TGCAGTGTATCTAGCGGGAGCAATGAGCAGTTCTTC. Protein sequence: CSVSSGSNEQFF.

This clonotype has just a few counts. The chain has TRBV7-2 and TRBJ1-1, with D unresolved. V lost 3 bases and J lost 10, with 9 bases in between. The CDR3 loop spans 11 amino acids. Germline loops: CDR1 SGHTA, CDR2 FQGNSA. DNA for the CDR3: TGTGCCAGCAGCTTCGGGGAGGGAGCTTTCTTT. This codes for CASSFGEGAFF.

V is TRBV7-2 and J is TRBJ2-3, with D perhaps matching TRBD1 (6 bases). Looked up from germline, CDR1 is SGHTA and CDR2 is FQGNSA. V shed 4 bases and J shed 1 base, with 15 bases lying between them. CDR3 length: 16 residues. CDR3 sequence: CASSSAGQLRTDTQYF. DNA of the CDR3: TGTGCCAGCAGCTCCGCAGGACAGTTACGCACAGATACGCAGTATTTT.

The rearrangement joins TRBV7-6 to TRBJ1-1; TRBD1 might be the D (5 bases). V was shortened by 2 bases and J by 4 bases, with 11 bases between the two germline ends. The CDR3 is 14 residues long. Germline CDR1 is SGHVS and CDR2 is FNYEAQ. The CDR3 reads CASSLLGTPTEAFF. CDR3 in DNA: TGTGCCAGCAGCTTATTAGGGACCCCCACTGAAGCTTTCTTT.

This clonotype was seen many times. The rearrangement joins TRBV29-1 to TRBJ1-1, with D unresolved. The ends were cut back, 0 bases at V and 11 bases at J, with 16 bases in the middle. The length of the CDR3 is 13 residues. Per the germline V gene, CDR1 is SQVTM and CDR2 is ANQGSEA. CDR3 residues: CSVEDRVPKAAFF. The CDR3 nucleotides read TGCAGCGTTGAAGATCGAGTCCCAAAGGCGGCTTTCTTT.

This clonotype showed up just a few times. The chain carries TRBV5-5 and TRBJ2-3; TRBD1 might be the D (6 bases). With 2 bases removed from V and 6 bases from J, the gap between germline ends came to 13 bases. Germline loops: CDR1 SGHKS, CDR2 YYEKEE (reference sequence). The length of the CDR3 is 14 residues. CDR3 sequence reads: CASSFGGTADTQYF. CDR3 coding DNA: TGTGCCAGCAGCTTTGGGGGCACGGCCGATACGCAGTATTTT.

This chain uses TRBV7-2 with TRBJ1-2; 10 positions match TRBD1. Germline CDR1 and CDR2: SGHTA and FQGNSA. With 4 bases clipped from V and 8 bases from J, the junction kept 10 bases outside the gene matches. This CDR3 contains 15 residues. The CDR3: CASSYPDRGRKGYTF. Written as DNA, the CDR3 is TGTGCCAGCAGCTACCCCGACAGGGGGCGAAAGGGCTACACCTTC.

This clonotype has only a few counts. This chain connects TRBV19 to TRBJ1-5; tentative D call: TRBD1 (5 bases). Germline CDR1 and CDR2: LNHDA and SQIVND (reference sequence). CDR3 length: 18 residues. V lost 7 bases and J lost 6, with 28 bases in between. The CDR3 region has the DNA TGTGCCAGTACCCCTGGCCTGGTTGGGGGAAGACTCGGTCAGCCCCAGCATTTT. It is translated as CASTPGLVGGRLGQPQHF.

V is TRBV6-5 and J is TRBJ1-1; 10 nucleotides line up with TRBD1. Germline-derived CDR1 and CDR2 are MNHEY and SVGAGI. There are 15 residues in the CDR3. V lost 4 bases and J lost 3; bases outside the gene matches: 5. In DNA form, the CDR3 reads TGTGCCAGCAGTTCAACCGGACAGGGGGACACTGAAGCTTTCTTT. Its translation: CASSSTGQGDTEAFF.

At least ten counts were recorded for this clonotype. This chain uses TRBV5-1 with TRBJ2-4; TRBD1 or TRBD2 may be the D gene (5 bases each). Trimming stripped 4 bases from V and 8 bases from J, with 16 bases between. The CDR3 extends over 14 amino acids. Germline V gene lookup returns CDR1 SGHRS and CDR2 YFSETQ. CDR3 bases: TGCGCCAGCAGCCAAGAGAGGGGTGTGGACATTCAGTACTTC. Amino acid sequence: CASSQERGVDIQYF. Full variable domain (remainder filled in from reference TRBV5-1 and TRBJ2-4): KAGVTQTPRYLIKTRGQQVTLSCSPISGHRSVSWYQQTPGQGLQFLFEYFSETQRNKGNFPGRFSGRQFSNSRSEMNVSTLELGDSALYLCASSQERGVDIQYFGAGTRLSVL.

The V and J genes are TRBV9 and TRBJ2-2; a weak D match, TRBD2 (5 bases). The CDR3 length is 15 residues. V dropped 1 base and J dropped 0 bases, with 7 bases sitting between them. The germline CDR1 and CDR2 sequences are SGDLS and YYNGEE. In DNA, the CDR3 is TGTGCCAGCAGCGTAATGGGAGCGAACACCGGGGAGCTGTTTTTT. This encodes CASSVMGANTGELFF. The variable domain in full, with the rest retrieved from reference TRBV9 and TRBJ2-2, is DSGVTQTPKHLITATGQRVTLRCSPRSGDLSVYWYQQSLDQGLQFLIQYYNGEERAKGNILERFSAQQFPDLHSELNLSSLELGDSALYFCASSVMGANTGELFFGEGSRLTVL.

The CDR3 region is CASSPSEGPYEQYF. The CDR3 bases are TGTGCCAGCTCACCCTCCGAGGGTCCCTACGAGCAGTACTTC. The gene calls are TRBV18 and TRBJ2-7, with D possibly matching TRBD2 (5 bases). V gave up 3 bases and J gave up 2 bases, with 11 bases separating them. CDR3 size: 14 residues. Germline-derived CDR1 and CDR2 are KGHSH and LQKENI.

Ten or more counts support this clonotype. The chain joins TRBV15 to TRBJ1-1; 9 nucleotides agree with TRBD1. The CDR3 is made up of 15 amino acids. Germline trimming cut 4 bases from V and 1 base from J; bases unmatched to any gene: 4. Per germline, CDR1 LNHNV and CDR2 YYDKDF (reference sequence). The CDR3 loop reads CATSIPTGGNTEAFF. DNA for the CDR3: TGTGCCACCAGCATCCCGACAGGGGGGAACACTGAAGCTTTCTTT. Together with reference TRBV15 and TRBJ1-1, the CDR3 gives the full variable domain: DAMVIQNPRYQVTQFGKPVTLSCSQTLNHNVMYWYQQKSSQAPKLLFHYYDKDFNNEADTPDNFQSRRPNTSFCFLDIRSPGLGDTAMYLCATSIPTGGNTEAFFGQGTRLTVV.

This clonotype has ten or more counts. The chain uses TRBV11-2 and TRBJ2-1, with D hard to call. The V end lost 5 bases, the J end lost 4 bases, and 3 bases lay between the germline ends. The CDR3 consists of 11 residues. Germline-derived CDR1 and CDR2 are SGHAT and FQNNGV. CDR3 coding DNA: TGTGCCAGCAGCCCGTACAATGAGCAGTTCTTC. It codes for CASSPYNEQFF.

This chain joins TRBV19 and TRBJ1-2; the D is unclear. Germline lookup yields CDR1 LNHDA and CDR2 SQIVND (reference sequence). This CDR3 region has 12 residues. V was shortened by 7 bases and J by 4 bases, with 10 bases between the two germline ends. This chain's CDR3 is CASMPGGYGYTF. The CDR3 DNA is TGTGCCAGTATGCCCGGAGGCTATGGCTACACCTTC. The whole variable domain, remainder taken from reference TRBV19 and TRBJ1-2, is DGGITQSPKYLFRKEGQNVTLSCEQNLNHDAMYWYRQDPGQGLRLIYYSQIVNDFQKGDIAEGYSVSREKKESFPLTVTSAQKNPTAFYLCASMPGGYGYTFGSGTRLTVV.

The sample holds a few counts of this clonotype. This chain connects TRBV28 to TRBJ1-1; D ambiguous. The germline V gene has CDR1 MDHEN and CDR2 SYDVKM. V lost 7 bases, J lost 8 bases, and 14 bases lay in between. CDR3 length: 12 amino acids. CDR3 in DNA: TGTGCCAGCACCGCTGCTGGTAGGGAAGCTTTCTTT. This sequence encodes CASTAAGREAFF.

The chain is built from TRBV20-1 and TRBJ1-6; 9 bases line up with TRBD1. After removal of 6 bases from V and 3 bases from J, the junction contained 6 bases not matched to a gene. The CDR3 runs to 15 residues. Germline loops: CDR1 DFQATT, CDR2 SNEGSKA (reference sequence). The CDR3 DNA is TGCAGTGCCCCAACAGGGGGCCACTATAATTCACCCCTCCACTTT. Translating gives CSAPTGGHYNSPLHF.

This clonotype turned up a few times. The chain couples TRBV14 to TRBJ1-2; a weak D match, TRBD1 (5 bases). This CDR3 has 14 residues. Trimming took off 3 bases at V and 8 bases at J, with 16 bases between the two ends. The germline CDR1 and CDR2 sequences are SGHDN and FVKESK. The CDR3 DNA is TGTGCCAGCAGCCACGAAGGCAGGGCATACGGCTACACCTTC. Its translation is CASSHEGRAYGYTF.

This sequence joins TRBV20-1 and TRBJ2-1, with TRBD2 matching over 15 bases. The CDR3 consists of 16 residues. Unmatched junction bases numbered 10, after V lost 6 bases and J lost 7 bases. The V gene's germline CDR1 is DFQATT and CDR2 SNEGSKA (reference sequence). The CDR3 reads CSAGLAGGRGLNEQFF. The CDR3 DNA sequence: TGCAGTGCAGGACTAGCGGGAGGGCGTGGGTTGAATGAGCAGTTCTTC.